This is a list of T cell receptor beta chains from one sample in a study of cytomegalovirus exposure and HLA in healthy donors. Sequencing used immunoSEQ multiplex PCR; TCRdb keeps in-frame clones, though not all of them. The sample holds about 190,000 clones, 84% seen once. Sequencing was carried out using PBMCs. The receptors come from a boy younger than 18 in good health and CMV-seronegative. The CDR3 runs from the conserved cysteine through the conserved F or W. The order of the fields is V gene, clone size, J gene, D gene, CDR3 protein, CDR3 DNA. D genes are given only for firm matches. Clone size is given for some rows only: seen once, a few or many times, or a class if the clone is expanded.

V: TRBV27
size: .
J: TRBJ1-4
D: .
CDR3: CASKTPGATNEKLFF
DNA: TGTGCCAGCAAGACTCCAGGGGCAACTAATGAAAAACTGTTTTTT

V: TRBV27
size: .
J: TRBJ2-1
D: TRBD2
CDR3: CASSLSLAGEQFF
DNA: TGTGCCAGCAGTTTATCTCTAGCGGGTGAGCAGTTCTTC

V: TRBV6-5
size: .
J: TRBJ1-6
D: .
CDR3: CASSYRGPSPLHF
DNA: TGTGCCAGCAGTTACCGCGGTCCCTCACCCCTCCACTTT

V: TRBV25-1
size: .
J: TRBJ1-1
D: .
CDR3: CASSGSRVNTEAFF
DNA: TGTGCCAGCAGTGGGAGCAGGGTAAACACTGAAGCTTTCTTT

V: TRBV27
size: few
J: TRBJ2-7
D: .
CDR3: CASSYRDEQYF
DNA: TGTGCCAGCAGTTACCGGGACGAGCAGTACTTC

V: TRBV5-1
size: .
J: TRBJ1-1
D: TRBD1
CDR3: CASSIRPQGMNTEAFF
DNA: TGCGCCAGCAGCATCAGACCACAGGGGATGAACACTGAAGCTTTCTTT

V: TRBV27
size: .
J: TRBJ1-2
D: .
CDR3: CASSQHPFYGRGYGYTF
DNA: TGTGCCAGCAGTCAACACCCTTTCTACGGGAGGGGCTATGGCTACACCTTC

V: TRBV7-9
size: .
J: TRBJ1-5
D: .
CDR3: CASSLGSGNQPQHF
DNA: TGTGCCAGCAGCTTAGGGTCAGGCAATCAGCCCCAGCATTTT

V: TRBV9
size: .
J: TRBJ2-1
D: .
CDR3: CASSVVGAGPFF
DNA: TGTGCCAGCAGCGTAGTCGGAGCAGGGCCGTTCTTC

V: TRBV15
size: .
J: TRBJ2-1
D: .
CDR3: CATGRLGANEQFF
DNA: TGTGCCACCGGAAGGTTAGGGGCCAATGAGCAGTTCTTC

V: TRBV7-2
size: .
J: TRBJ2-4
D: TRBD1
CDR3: CASSLSGTGIAKNIQYF
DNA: TGTGCCAGCTCCCTCAGTGGGACAGGGATAGCCAAAAACATTCAGTACTTC

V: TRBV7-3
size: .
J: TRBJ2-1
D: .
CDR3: CASSLIGGVNEQFF
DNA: TGTGCCAGCAGCTTAATAGGAGGGGTCAATGAGCAGTTCTTC

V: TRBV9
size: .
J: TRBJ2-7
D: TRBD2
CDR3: CASSPSGNYEQYF
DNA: TGTGCCAGCAGCCCTAGCGGGAACTACGAGCAGTACTTC